The 23 T cell receptor beta chains given below trace back to one sample, sequenced in a study of blood T cell repertoires in COVID-19. Sequencing was performed with immunoSEQ multiplex PCR; in TCRdb, only in-frame clones are kept and a portion is missing. This sample carries approximately 250,000 clones, approximately 90% of them seen once, and the ten largest clones take 2.8%. Input material: PBMCs or T cells enriched from blood (not recorded which). The receptors come from a man aged 35-49 years who had been exposed to COVID-19.

This chain uses TRBV7-3 with TRBJ2-7; 7 nucleotides line up with TRBD1. CDR1 and CDR2 from the germline V gene are SGHTA and FQGTGA. The CDR3 runs to 14 residues. V shed 2 bases and J 1 base; nucleotides not matched to a gene: 2. The CDR3 DNA reads TGTGCCAGCAGCTTAGGACAGGAATCCTACGAGCAGTACTTC. As protein: CASSLGQESYEQYF.

The V and J genes are TRBV28 and TRBJ2-2; 9 bases are shared with TRBD1. CDR1 MDHEN and CDR2 SYDVKM come from the germline V gene. V shed 4 bases, J shed 8 bases, and the junction held 8 bases outside the gene matches. This CDR3 spans 15 amino acids. The CDR3 sequence: CASSSPQGAGGELFF. In nucleotides, the CDR3 is TGTGCCAGCAGTTCGCCACAGGGGGCAGGGGGGGAGCTGTTTTTT.

The chain couples TRBV5-8 to TRBJ2-1; TRBD2 matches at 7 bases. The length of the CDR3 is 12 residues. After removal of 3 bases from V and 12 bases from J, the junction contained 6 bases not matched to a gene. Per the germline V gene, CDR1 is SGHTS and CDR2 is YDEGEE. The CDR3 region is CASSSLPGGQFF. The CDR3 DNA sequence: TGTGCCAGCAGCTCCCTACCGGGGGGGCAGTTCTTC.

The chain uses TRBV30 and TRBJ2-2; 7 nucleotides align to TRBD1. The CDR3 has 14 residues. The germline V gene has CDR1 GTSNPN and CDR2 SVGIG (reference sequence). J gave up 5 bases and V 4 bases, and 7 bases lay outside the gene matches. DNA of the CDR3: TGTGCCTGGACCCACTCAGGGGGAACCGGGGAGCTGTTTTTT. It specifies CAWTHSGGTGELFF.

This chain uses TRBV11-2 with TRBJ2-2; TRBD1 is a possible D gene (5 bases). Trimming stripped 0 bases from V and 6 bases from J, with 8 bases between. This CDR3 has 14 amino acids. Germline lookup yields CDR1 SGHAT and CDR2 FQNNGV. CDR3 DNA sequence: TGTGCCAGCAGCTTAGAAGGGGAAGCCGGGGAGCTGTTTTTT. It yields the protein CASSLEGEAGELFF.

The V and J genes are TRBV19 and TRBJ1-3; 7 nucleotides line up with TRBD1. The CDR3 sequence is 16 residues long. CDR1 and CDR2 (germline): LNHDA, SQIVND (reference sequence). The trim removed 2 bases at V and 0 bases at J, leaving 4 bases unmatched. In nucleotides, the CDR3 is TGTGCCAGTAGTATAACAGGGGTCTACTCTGGAAACACCATATATTTT. Protein sequence: CASSITGVYSGNTIYF.

V gene TRBV7-2 combines with J gene TRBJ2-7; 7 nucleotides line up with TRBD1. The CDR3 is made up of 14 amino acids. The ends lost 1 base at V and 3 bases at J; junction bases unmatched: 3. The germline gives CDR1 SGHTA, CDR2 FQGNSA. The CDR3 coding sequence is TGTGCCAGCAGCTTAGGACAGGGCTACTACGAGCAGTACTTC. Translated, it gives CASSLGQGYYEQYF.

The rearrangement links TRBV19 to TRBJ1-5; D unclear. The CDR3 consists of 14 residues. Germline V CDR1 and CDR2: LNHDA, SQIVND (reference sequence). Trimming stripped 1 base from V and 7 bases from J, with 11 bases between. This chain's CDR3 is CASSIAALGQPQHF. The CDR3 DNA reads TGTGCCAGTAGTATAGCGGCTCTGGGCCAGCCCCAGCATTTT.

The V call is TRBV6-2 or TRBV6-3, the J call TRBJ2-1; maybe TRBD2 (6 bases). Between the trimmed V and J ends, which lost 4 bases and 0 bases, there was a span of 7 bases. This CDR3 is 14 amino acids long. Per germline, CDR1 MNHEY and CDR2 SVGEGT. CDR3 DNA sequence: TGTGCCAGCAGTTCTAGCGACTCCTACAATGAGCAGTTCTTC. Amino acids: CASSSSDSYNEQFF.

This chain connects TRBV28 to TRBJ2-7; TRBD2 matches 10 bases. CDR1 is MDHEN, CDR2 SYDVKM, per germline. V lost 5 bases, J lost 3 bases, and 16 bases stayed unmatched. CDR3 length: 18 residues. The CDR3 loop reads CASSIPLAGHYVYYEQYF. The CDR3 nucleotides read TGTGCCAGCAGTATACCACTAGCGGGACATTACGTCTACTACGAGCAGTACTTC.

The chain recombines TRBV5-1 with TRBJ1-2; TRBD1 matches at 7 bases. CDR1 and CDR2 (germline): SGHRS, YFSETQ. J gave up 9 bases and V 4 bases, and 24 bases lay outside the gene matches. The CDR3 is 18 amino acids. Written as DNA, the CDR3 is TGCGCCAGCAGCCCCCGGGACAGATCCATGGGGCTTTTTCTGAGCTACACCTTC. Translated: CASSPRDRSMGLFLSYTF.

The V call is TRBV6-1, the J call TRBJ1-5; 10 bases fit TRBD1. After removal of 2 bases from V and 7 bases from J, the junction contained 5 bases not matched to a gene. Looked up from germline, CDR1 is MNHNS and CDR2 is SASEGT. The CDR3 runs to 15 residues. This chain's CDR3 is CASSEWTGGRQPQHF. The CDR3 region has the DNA TGTGCCAGCAGTGAATGGACAGGGGGGAGACAGCCCCAGCATTTT.

The chain combines TRBV21-1 with TRBJ2-7; TRBD2, as called in the table, went unchecked against the DNA. TRBV21-1 is tagged as a pseudogene. The CDR3 is 16 amino acids. The CDR3 DNA reads as TGTGCCAGCAGCCCACGAGGCGGGATAGACACCTACGAGCAGTACTTC. Amino acids: CASSPRGGIDTYEQYF.

The CDR3 protein is CASSVTFSQGHEKLFF. As DNA, the CDR3 is TGTGCCAGCAGCGTAACGTTTTCTCAGGGTCATGAAAAACTGTTTTTT. This chain joins TRBV9 and TRBJ1-4; tentatively, D is TRBD1 (5 bases). V gave up 1 base and J gave up 6 bases, with 16 bases separating them. This CDR3 spans 16 amino acids. Germline CDR1 is SGDLS and CDR2 is YYNGEE.

This rearrangement joins TRBV29-1 to TRBJ2-2; no definite D call. This CDR3 contains 14 residues. Deletions cut 4 bases from V and 8 bases from J, with 17 bases between. The germline V gene has CDR1 SQVTM and CDR2 ANQGSEA. DNA for the CDR3: TGCAGCGTTGTGCTGGTTTCACATGTGGGGGAGCTGTTTTTT. As protein: CSVVLVSHVGELFF.

The rearrangement joins TRBV9 to TRBJ2-3, with D maybe TRBD2 (5 bases). With 4 bases removed from V and 0 bases from J, the gap between germline ends came to 12 bases. The CDR3 spans 15 residues. The germline gives CDR1 SGDLS, CDR2 YYNGEE. The CDR3 region is CASSPITGSTDTQYF. For the CDR3, the DNA is TGTGCCAGCAGCCCAATCACGGGGAGCACAGATACGCAGTATTTT.

The chain joins TRBV9 to TRBJ1-6; tentatively, D is TRBD1 (5 bases). CDR3 length: 14 residues. CDR1 and CDR2 from the germline V gene are SGDLS and YYNGEE. Trimming cost V 7 bases and J 0 bases, with 8 bases left between them. The CDR3 region is CASAGPSYNSPLHF. In DNA, the CDR3 is TGTGCCAGCGCAGGGCCCTCCTATAATTCACCCCTCCACTTT.

This clone was detected a few times. The chain employs TRBV9 and TRBJ2-2; D is perhaps TRBD2 (5 bases). The germline V gene has CDR1 SGDLS and CDR2 YYNGEE. Trimming removed 4 bases at V and 5 bases at J, with 18 bases between. This CDR3 has 16 amino acids. CDR3 bases: TGTGCCAGCAGCAAAGGTGGCGGCTCGGGGACCGGGGAGCTGTTTTTT. Amino acid sequence: CASSKGGGSGTGELFF.

The V call is TRBV18, the J call TRBJ1-2; D gene ambiguous. Trimming left V 4 bases short and J 10 bases short, with 22 bases between. The CDR3 runs 15 residues. The germline gives CDR1 KGHSH, CDR2 LQKENI. The CDR3 sequence is CASSRTLGLVDDYTF. CDR3 nucleotide sequence: TGTGCCAGCTCACGGACTCTCGGGCTGGTCGATGACTACACCTTC.

V gene TRBV21-1 combines with J gene TRBJ2-7; TRBD2, as called in the table, went unchecked against the DNA. TRBV21-1 is termed a pseudogene. The CDR3 has 16 amino acids. For the CDR3, the DNA is TGTGCCAGCAGCTGGCGGCCCGACCTCTACATCTACGAGCAGTACTTC. As protein: CASSWRPDLYIYEQYF.

The chain carries TRBV11-2 and TRBJ2-2; 8 bases fit TRBD1. Trimming cost V 5 bases and J 7 bases; bases outside gene matches: 6. From germline, CDR1 is SGHAT and CDR2 FQNNGV. The CDR3 runs 14 residues. In DNA, the CDR3 is TGTGCCAGCAGCAAGGACAGGGCTGTCGGGGAGCTGTTTTTT. This encodes CASSKDRAVGELFF.

V gene TRBV27 combines with J gene TRBJ2-7, with D tentatively TRBD2 (6 bases). The CDR3 covers 15 residues. Germline V gene lookup returns CDR1 MNHEY and CDR2 SMNVEV (reference sequence). V was trimmed by 4 bases and J by 7 bases, leaving 20 bases between them. The CDR3 protein is CASSSISGNGREQYF. DNA for the CDR3: TGTGCCAGCAGTTCCATTAGCGGAAACGGAAGGGAGCAGTACTTC.

The genes are TRBV7-9 and TRBJ1-2, with 9 nucleotides matching TRBD1. CDR1 is SEHNR, CDR2 FQNEAQ, per germline (reference sequence). V lost 5 bases and J lost 3; bases outside the gene matches: 4. The length of the CDR3 is 14 residues. The CDR3 DNA reads as TGTGCCAGCAGCCCGACAGGGGGGGACTATGGCTACACCTTC. Translation gives CASSPTGGDYGYTF.